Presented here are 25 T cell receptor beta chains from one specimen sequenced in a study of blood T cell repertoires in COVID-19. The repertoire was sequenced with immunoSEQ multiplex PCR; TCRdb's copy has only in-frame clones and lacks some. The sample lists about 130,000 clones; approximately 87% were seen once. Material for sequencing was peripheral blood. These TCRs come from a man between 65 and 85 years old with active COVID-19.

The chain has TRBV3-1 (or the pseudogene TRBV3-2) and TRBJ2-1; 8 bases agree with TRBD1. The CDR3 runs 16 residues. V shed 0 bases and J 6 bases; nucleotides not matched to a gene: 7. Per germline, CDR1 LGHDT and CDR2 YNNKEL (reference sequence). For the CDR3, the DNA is TGTGCCAGCAGCCAAGATAGTCGGACAGGGATCAATGAGCAGTTCTTC. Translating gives CASSQDSRTGINEQFF.

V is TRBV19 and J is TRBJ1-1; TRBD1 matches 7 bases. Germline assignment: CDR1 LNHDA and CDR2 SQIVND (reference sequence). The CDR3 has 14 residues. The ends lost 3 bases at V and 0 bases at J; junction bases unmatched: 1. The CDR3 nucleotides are TGTGCCAGTAGTATGAGGGGGCTGAACACTGAAGCTTTCTTT. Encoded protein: CASSMRGLNTEAFF.

CDR3 sequence: CASSPRQTSGANVLTF. CDR3 DNA sequence: TGTGCCAGCTCACCTAGACAGACCTCTGGGGCCAACGTCCTGACTTTC. The chain uses TRBV18 and TRBJ2-6; possibly TRBD1 for D (5 bases). This CDR3 has 16 residues. Trimming shortened V by 3 bases and J by 0 bases, and 9 bases separated the two germline ends. Germline V gene sequence: CDR1 KGHSH, CDR2 LQKENI.

CDR3 coding DNA: TGCGCCAGCAGCTGGGACAGGGCCACTGAAGCTTTCTTT. Its translation is CASSWDRATEAFF. The chain carries TRBV5-1 and TRBJ1-1; 9 nucleotides agree with TRBD1. Germline trimming cut 3 bases from V and 4 bases from J; bases unmatched to any gene: 1. Germline V gives CDR1 SGHRS, CDR2 YFSETQ. CDR3 length: 13 residues.

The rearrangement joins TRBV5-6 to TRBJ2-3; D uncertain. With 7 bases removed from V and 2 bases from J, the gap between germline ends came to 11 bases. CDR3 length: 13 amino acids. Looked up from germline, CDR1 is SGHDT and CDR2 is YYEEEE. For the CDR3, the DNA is TGTGCCAGCCGGTCAGGTTACACAGATACGCAGTATTTT. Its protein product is CASRSGYTDTQYF.

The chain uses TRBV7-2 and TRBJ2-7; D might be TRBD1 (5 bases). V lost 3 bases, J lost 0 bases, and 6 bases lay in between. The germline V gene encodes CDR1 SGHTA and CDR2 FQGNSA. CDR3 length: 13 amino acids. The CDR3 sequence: CASSFDSSYEQYF. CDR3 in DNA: TGTGCCAGCAGCTTCGACAGCTCCTACGAGCAGTACTTC.

The CDR3 protein is CSVLRLAGDTQYF. Here the CDR3 DNA reads TGCAGCGTTCTAAGACTAGCGGGAGATACGCAGTATTTT. This sequence joins TRBV29-1 and TRBJ2-3, with TRBD2 matching 10 bases. This CDR3 region has 13 residues. Germline CDR1 is SQVTM and CDR2 is ANQGSEA. With V trimmed by 5 bases and J by 5 bases, 4 bases remained unmatched.

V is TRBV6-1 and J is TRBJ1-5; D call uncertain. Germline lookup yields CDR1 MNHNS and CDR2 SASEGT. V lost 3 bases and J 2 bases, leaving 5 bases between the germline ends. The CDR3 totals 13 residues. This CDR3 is CASSDSGNQPQHF. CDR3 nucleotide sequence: TGTGCCAGCAGTGATTCCGGCAATCAGCCCCAGCATTTT.

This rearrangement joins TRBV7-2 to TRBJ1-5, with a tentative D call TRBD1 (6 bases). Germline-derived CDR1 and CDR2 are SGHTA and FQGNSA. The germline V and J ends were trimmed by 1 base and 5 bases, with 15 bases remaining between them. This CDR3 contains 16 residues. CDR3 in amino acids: CASSLVAGVFDQPQHF. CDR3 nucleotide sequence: TGTGCCAGCAGCTTAGTGGCAGGGGTTTTCGATCAGCCCCAGCATTTT.

CDR3 sequence (DNA): TGTGCCAGCAGCTTAGTATGGGACAGGGGGGAGACCCAGTACTTC. The encoded protein is CASSLVWDRGETQYF. V gene TRBV7-8 combines with J gene TRBJ2-5, with 11 bases aligning to TRBD1. V trimming: 1 base; J trimming: 5 bases; junction bases outside the gene matches: 3. Germline loops: CDR1 SGHVS, CDR2 FQNEAQ. The CDR3 sequence is 15 residues long.

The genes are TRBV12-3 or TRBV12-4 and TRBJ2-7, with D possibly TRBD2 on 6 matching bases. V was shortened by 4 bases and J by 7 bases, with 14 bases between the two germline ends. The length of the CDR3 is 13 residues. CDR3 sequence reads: CASSSTGTGEQYF. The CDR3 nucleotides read TGTGCCAGCAGTTCAACTGGGACTGGAGAGCAGTACTTC.

The chain's CDR3 is CASSWTGDPAYEQYF. The CDR3 DNA follows: TGTGCCAGCAGCTGGACAGGGGATCCGGCCTACGAGCAGTACTTC. The chain couples TRBV7-3 to TRBJ2-7, with 9 nucleotides matching TRBD1. After removal of 4 bases from V and 2 bases from J, the junction contained 6 bases not matched to a gene. Germline V gene sequence: CDR1 SGHTA, CDR2 FQGTGA. This CDR3 has 15 amino acids. Using reference TRBV7-3 and TRBJ2-7 for the parts outside the CDR3, the full variable domain is GAGVSQTPSNKVTEKGKYVELRCDPISGHTALYWYRQSLGQGPEFLIYFQGTGAADDSGLPNDRFFAVRPEGSVSTLKIQRTERGDSAVYLCASSWTGDPAYEQYFGPGTRLTVT.

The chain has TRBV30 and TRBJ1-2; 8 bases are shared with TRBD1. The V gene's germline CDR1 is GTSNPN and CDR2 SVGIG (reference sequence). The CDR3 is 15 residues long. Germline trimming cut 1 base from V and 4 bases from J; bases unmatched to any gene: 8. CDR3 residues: CAWSGSQGARYGYTF. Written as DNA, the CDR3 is TGTGCCTGGAGTGGTTCTCAGGGGGCGCGCTATGGCTACACCTTC.

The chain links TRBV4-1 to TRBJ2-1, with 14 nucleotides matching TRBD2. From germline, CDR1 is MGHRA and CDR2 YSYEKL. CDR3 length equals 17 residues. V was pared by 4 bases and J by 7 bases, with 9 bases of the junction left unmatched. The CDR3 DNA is TGCGCCAGCAGCCGAGTGTCGACTAGCGGGAGGGAGAATGAGCAGTTCTTC. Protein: CASSRVSTSGRENEQFF.

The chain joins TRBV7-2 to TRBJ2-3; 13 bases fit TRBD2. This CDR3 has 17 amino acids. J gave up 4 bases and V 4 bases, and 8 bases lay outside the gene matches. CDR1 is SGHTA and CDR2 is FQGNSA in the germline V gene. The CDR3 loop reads CASSSGLAGSRADTQYF. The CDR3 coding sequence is TGTGCCAGCAGCTCGGGACTAGCGGGATCAAGGGCAGATACGCAGTATTTT.

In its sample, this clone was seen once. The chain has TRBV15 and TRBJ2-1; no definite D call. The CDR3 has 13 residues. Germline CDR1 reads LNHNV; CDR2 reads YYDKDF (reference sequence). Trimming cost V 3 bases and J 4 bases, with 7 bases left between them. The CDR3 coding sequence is TGTGCCACCAGCAGGGAGCCATACAATGAGCAGTTCTTC. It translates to CATSREPYNEQFF.

The CDR3 protein is CASSGTGWYEQYF. The CDR3 DNA reads as TGTGCCAGCAGTGGGACAGGGTGGTACGAGCAGTACTTC. The V gene is TRBV6-2 or TRBV6-3, the J gene TRBJ2-7; 9 bases line up with TRBD1. Germline loops: CDR1 MNHEY, CDR2 SVGEGT. Germline trimming cut 5 bases from V and 4 bases from J; bases unmatched to any gene: 3. The CDR3 covers 13 residues.

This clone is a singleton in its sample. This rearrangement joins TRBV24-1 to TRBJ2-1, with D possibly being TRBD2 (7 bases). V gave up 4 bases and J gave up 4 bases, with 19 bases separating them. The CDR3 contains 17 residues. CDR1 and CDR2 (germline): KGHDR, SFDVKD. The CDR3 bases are TGTGCCACCAGTGACAAGGGGGGGGCAGGGACATACAATGAGCAGTTCTTC. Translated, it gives CATSDKGGAGTYNEQFF.

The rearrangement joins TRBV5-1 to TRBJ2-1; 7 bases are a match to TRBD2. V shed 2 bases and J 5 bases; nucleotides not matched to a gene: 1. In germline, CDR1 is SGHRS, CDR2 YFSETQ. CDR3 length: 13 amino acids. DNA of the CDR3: TGCGCCAGCAGCTTACTAGCGAACAATGAGCAGTTCTTC. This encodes CASSLLANNEQFF.

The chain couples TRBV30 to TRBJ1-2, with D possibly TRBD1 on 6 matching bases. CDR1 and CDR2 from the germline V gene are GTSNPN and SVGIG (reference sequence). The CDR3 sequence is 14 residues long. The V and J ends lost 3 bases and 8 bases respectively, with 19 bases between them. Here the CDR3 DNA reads TGTGCCTGGAGCGAGTTTAGGGGGTCACGGGGCTACACCTTC. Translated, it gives CAWSEFRGSRGYTF.

The CDR3 bases are TGCAGCGTCACAGGGGGTGGAATGAACACTGAAGCTTTCTTT. The encoded protein is CSVTGGGMNTEAFF. The chain is built from TRBV29-1 and TRBJ1-1, with 8 bases aligning to TRBD1. Germline V CDR1 and CDR2: SQVTM, ANQGSEA. The CDR3 length is 14 residues. The ends lost 6 bases at V and 0 bases at J; junction bases unmatched: 6.

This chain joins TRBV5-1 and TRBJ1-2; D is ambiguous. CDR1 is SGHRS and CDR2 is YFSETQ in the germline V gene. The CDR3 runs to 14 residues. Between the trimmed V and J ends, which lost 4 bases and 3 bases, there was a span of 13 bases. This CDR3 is CASSPSPNDYGYTF. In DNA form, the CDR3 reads TGCGCCAGCAGCCCCAGTCCCAATGACTATGGCTACACCTTC.

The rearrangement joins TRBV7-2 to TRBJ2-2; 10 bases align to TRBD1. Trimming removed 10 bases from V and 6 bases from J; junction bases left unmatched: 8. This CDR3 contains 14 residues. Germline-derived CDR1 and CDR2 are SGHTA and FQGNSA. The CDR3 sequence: CAIRNGTGAGELFF. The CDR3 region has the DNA TGTGCCATCCGAAACGGGACAGGGGCCGGGGAGCTGTTTTTT. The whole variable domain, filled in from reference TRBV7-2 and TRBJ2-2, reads GAGVSQSPSNKVTEKGKDVELRCDPISGHTALYWYRQSLGQGLEFLIYFQGNSAPDKSGLPSDRFSAERTGGSVSTLTIQRTQQEDSAVYLCAIRNGTGAGELFFGEGSRLTVL.

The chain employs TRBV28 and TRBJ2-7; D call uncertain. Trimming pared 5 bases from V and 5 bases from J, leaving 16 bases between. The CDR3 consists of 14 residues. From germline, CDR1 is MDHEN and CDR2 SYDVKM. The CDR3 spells CASSQRLPKDEQYF. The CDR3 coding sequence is TGTGCCAGCAGTCAAAGACTGCCTAAAGACGAGCAGTACTTC.

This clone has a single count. The CDR3 loop reads CSVPGQGIYNEQFF. Written as DNA, the CDR3 is TGCAGCGTCCCGGGACAGGGAATTTACAATGAGCAGTTCTTC. This chain joins TRBV29-1 and TRBJ2-1; TRBD1 matches at 9 bases. CDR1 and CDR2 (germline): SQVTM, ANQGSEA. The CDR3 extends over 14 amino acids. Unmatched junction bases numbered 7, after V lost 6 bases and J lost 4 bases.